One sample yielded the 27 T cell receptor beta chains listed below, sequenced in a study of monozygotic twins with inflammatory bowel disease. TCRdb re-called the 5' RACE reads; every CDR3 protein appears as one record, without DNA. Its table lists approximately 390,000 distinct CDR3 sequences. Sequencing input: blood. Receptor source: a human donor with ulcerative colitis or Crohn's disease, or a healthy co-twin of an affected twin (not recorded which).

The V call is TRBV30, the J call TRBJ2-2. Germline values: CDR1 GTSNPN, CDR2 SVGIG (reference sequence). There are 12 residues in the CDR3. The CDR3: CAWSGGNGELFF.

This chain joins TRBV6-1 and TRBJ1-5. The CDR3 length is 14 residues. CDR1 is MNHNS and CDR2 is SASEGT in the germline V gene. The CDR3 spells CASRTSSSNQPQHF.

The chain recombines TRBV7-2 with TRBJ2-3; TCRdb's D gene call, TRBD1, goes unchecked for lack of DNA. The germline gives CDR1 SGHTA, CDR2 FQGNSA. CDR3 length: 16 residues. The CDR3 sequence: CASSPRQGTGTDTQYF.

The chain has TRBV5-1 and TRBJ1-4; the D gene TCRdb calls, TRBD1, cannot be checked with no DNA. The CDR3 contains 15 residues. The germline V gene encodes CDR1 SGHRS and CDR2 YFSETQ. CDR3 sequence: CASSLPGTVDEKLFF.

The chain links TRBV7-2 to TRBJ2-3; the D call of TRBD1 rests on TCRdb alone, since no DNA is present to check it. CDR1 is SGHTA and CDR2 is FQGNSA in the germline V gene. The CDR3 runs to 14 residues. CDR3 residues: CASSPQGRTDTQYF.

The CDR3 reads CASSQEWAEQYF. The chain joins TRBV3-1 to TRBJ2-7. Germline V gene sequence: CDR1 LGHDT, CDR2 YNNKEL (reference sequence). This CDR3 contains 12 residues.

The chain couples TRBV6-5 to TRBJ2-7; checking the TCRdb D call of TRBD1 is not possible without DNA. The CDR3 totals 15 residues. In germline, CDR1 is MNHEY, CDR2 SVGAGI. The CDR3 spells CASSYSNDRGYEQYF.

The chain employs TRBV6-1 and TRBJ1-5; there is no DNA to check the TCRdb D call of TRBD1. CDR3 length equals 15 residues. The V gene's germline CDR1 is MNHNS and CDR2 SASEGT. CDR3: CASSLGPFSNQPQHF.

V and J are TRBV3-1 and TRBJ2-7; TCRdb's assignment of TRBD1 cannot be checked, as there is no DNA. The CDR3 is 13 amino acids. CDR1 is LGHDT, CDR2 YNNKEL, per germline (reference sequence). CDR3 region: CASSQGGNYEQYF.

The chain combines TRBV20-1 with TRBJ2-1; absent DNA, TCRdb's TRBD1 call cannot be checked. The CDR3 spans 15 residues. CDR1 and CDR2 (germline): DFQATT, SNEGSKA (reference sequence). CDR3 in amino acids: CSAPQGGLRRVEQFF.

V gene TRBV7-2 combines with J gene TRBJ2-7. The CDR3 is 13 residues long. CDR1 and CDR2 from the germline V gene are SGHTA and FQGNSA. This chain's CDR3 is CASSLGDSYEQYF.

V is TRBV5-1 and J is TRBJ2-5; TCRdb proposes TRBD2, but this gene call is untestable without DNA. Germline-derived CDR1 and CDR2 are SGHRS and YFSETQ. CDR3 length equals 15 residues. The CDR3 region is CASRASGGFQETQYF.

The chain uses TRBV19 and TRBJ1-5; TCRdb picks TRBD1, but there is no DNA to check that call. Germline V gene data show CDR1 as LNHDA and CDR2 as SQIVND (reference sequence). The CDR3 has 21 residues. CDR3 protein: CASSTGTEVNPDLYSNQPQHF.

The genes are TRBV19 and TRBJ1-6. Germline V gives CDR1 LNHDA, CDR2 SQIVND (reference sequence). This CDR3 is 15 amino acids long. The CDR3 spells CASTAGNSYNSPLHF.

This rearrangement joins TRBV19 to TRBJ1-1; TCRdb outputs TRBD1, but without DNA this stays unchecked. The CDR3 consists of 16 residues. Germline assignment: CDR1 LNHDA and CDR2 SQIVND (reference sequence). CDR3 sequence: CASSTRHRGGNTEAFF.

This rearrangement joins TRBV7-9 to TRBJ2-3. Germline V gene sequence: CDR1 SEHNR, CDR2 FQNEAQ (reference sequence). The CDR3 loop spans 13 amino acids. The CDR3: CASSRSFKDTQYF. The full variable domain, rest sourced from reference TRBV7-9 and TRBJ2-3, is DTGVSQNPRHKITKRGQNVTFRCDPISEHNRLYWYRQTLGQGPEFLTYFQNEAQLEKSRLLSDRFSAERPKGSFSTLEIQRTEQGDSAMYLCASSRSFKDTQYFGPGTRLTVL.

The rearrangement joins TRBV7-9 to TRBJ2-1. The CDR3 is 15 amino acids. Germline CDR1 and CDR2: SEHNR and FQNEAQ (reference sequence). This CDR3 reads CASSSVLGSYNEQFF. Based on the CDR3 plus reference TRBV7-9 and TRBJ2-1, the full variable domain is DTGVSQNPRHKITKRGQNVTFRCDPISEHNRLYWYRQTLGQGPEFLTYFQNEAQLEKSRLLSDRFSAERPKGSFSTLEIQRTEQGDSAMYLCASSSVLGSYNEQFFGPGTRLTVL.

This chain joins TRBV4-1 and TRBJ2-3. Germline CDR1 reads MGHRA; CDR2 reads YSYEKL. The CDR3 consists of 13 residues. The CDR3 is CASSHQGTDTQYF.

The rearrangement links TRBV14 to TRBJ1-1; TCRdb's D call, TRBD1, is unchecked because there is no DNA. Germline V lookup: CDR1 SGHDN, CDR2 FVKESK. The CDR3 is 13 amino acids. CDR3 protein: CASSPRGVTEAFF.

The rearrangement links TRBV7-9 to TRBJ2-3; the D call from TCRdb, TRBD2, cannot be confirmed without DNA. This CDR3 has 17 amino acids. The germline gives CDR1 SEHNR, CDR2 FQNEAQ (reference sequence). The CDR3 here is CASSLRLIAESTDTQYF.

V usage is TRBV20-1 and J usage is TRBJ2-7; TCRdb lists TRBD1, though no DNA is available to test this call. Germline V gives CDR1 DFQATT, CDR2 SNEGSKA (reference sequence). This CDR3 region has 13 residues. This CDR3 reads CSAPDRIVDEQYF.

The chain uses TRBV20-1 and TRBJ2-3; TCRdb picks TRBD2, but there is no DNA to check that call. This CDR3 has 15 amino acids. Germline CDR1 is DFQATT and CDR2 is SNEGSKA (reference sequence). CDR3: CSASGTSGSSDTQYF.

CDR3 amino acids: CASSPKGTAFREQFF. The rearrangement joins TRBV18 to TRBJ2-1. The CDR3 is made up of 15 amino acids. The V gene's germline CDR1 is KGHSH and CDR2 LQKENI.

The CDR3 loop is CASSPGQGTEQPQHF. The chain has TRBV5-1 and TRBJ1-5; TCRdb's D call, TRBD1, is unchecked because there is no DNA. The CDR3 length is 15 residues. Germline V gene data show CDR1 as SGHRS and CDR2 as YFSETQ. The complete variable domain, with remaining parts taken from reference TRBV5-1 and TRBJ1-5, reads KAGVTQTPRYLIKTRGQQVTLSCSPISGHRSVSWYQQTPGQGLQFLFEYFSETQRNKGNFPGRFSGRQFSNSRSEMNVSTLELGDSALYLCASSPGQGTEQPQHFGDGTRLSIL.

J is TRBJ1-1 and V is TRBV5-1; TCRdb proposes TRBD1, but this gene call is untestable without DNA. The CDR3 spans 14 residues. Germline V gene data show CDR1 as SGHRS and CDR2 as YFSETQ. The CDR3 region is CASSLEGIGTEAFF. The full variable domain, rest sourced from reference TRBV5-1 and TRBJ1-1, is KAGVTQTPRYLIKTRGQQVTLSCSPISGHRSVSWYQQTPGQGLQFLFEYFSETQRNKGNFPGRFSGRQFSNSRSEMNVSTLELGDSALYLCASSLEGIGTEAFFGQGTRLTVV.

The gene calls are TRBV7-3 and TRBJ2-5; TCRdb's D gene call, TRBD2, goes unchecked for lack of DNA. CDR1 is SGHTA, CDR2 FQGTGA, per germline. The CDR3 loop spans 17 amino acids. The CDR3 sequence: CASSSGTSGRDGETQYF.

V gene TRBV4-3 combines with J gene TRBJ1-2; TCRdb reports TRBD1, a call that lacks DNA to check it against. Germline CDR1 is LGHNA and CDR2 is YSLEER. This CDR3 has 15 residues. The CDR3 reads CASSQDPRTVYGYTF.